The rows below give T cell receptor beta chains drawn from one sample of a study of shared clonotypes between healthy human individuals. Measured with immunoSEQ multiplex PCR; TCRdb has only the in-frame clones, and not every one. The profile shows 2 million to 2.5 million clones, around 92% of them singletons. Material for sequencing was naive CD4+ T cells from PBMCs. The receptors here all came from a young man in good health. Some clones in this sample may be carry-over from other donors' samples. CDR3s include the opening cysteine and the closing phenylalanine or tryptophan. The D gene is left open where the match is weak. Clone size, where shown, is once, few, many, or a class for clones that have expanded.

clone size,J gene,V gene,D gene,CDR3 DNA,CDR3 protein
NA,TRBJ1-1,TRBV20-1,NA,TGCAGTGCCCTGCCTTACACTGAAGCTTTCTTT,CSALPYTEAFF
NA,TRBJ1-2,TRBV5-1,NA,TGCGCCAGCAGCTTGGGACAGAGGGGGTATGGCTACACCTTC,CASSLGQRGYGYTF
NA,TRBJ2-3,TRBV28,NA,TGTGCCAGCTCCCCGGGGGGCTTCACAGATACGCAGTATTTT,CASSPGGFTDTQYF
NA,TRBJ1-6,TRBV18,NA,TGTGCCAGCTCACCCGGGACAACCCTTAATTCACCCCTCCACTTT,CASSPGTTLNSPLHF
NA,TRBJ2-2,TRBV5-1,TRBD1,TGCGCCAGCAGAAACAGGGGGCAAGCCGGGGAGCTGTTTTTT,CASRNRGQAGELFF
NA,TRBJ1-2,TRBV4-1,NA,TGCGCCAGCAGCCCAGGGGATAACTTCTATGGCTACACCTTC,CASSPGDNFYGYTF
NA,TRBJ2-1,TRBV30,TRBD2,TGTGCCTGGAGCAAGAAAGCGGGAGGGCCGGGTGAGCAGTTCTTC,CAWSKKAGGPGEQFF
NA,TRBJ1-1,TRBV5-6,TRBD1,TGTGCCAGCAGCTTACCCCGGACAGGGCGACTTCACACTGAAGCTTTCTTT,CASSLPRTGRLHTEAFF
NA,TRBJ1-5,TRBV4-2,NA,TGTGCCAGCAGCCAAGATACGCCTAGCAATCAGCCCCAGCATTTT,CASSQDTPSNQPQHF
NA,TRBJ2-7,TRBV28,NA,TGTGCCGAGCAGAGGATGGGGGAAGAGCAGTACTTC,CAEQRMGEEQYF
NA,TRBJ2-7,TRBV7-9,TRBD1,TGTGCCAGCAGCGTCGCCGGGACAGGGGAACGTCACTTC,CASSVAGTGERHF
NA,TRBJ1-2,TRBV4-3,NA,TGCGCCAGCAGCCCCTCCGCCAGGGGTGGGATATATGGCTACACCTTC,CASSPSARGGIYGYTF
NA,TRBJ2-2,TRBV7-3,TRBD1,TGTGCCAGCAGCCTCGGGGACAGGGCCTCCGGGGAGCTGTTTTTT,CASSLGDRASGELFF
NA,TRBJ1-4,TRBV7-8,NA,TGTGCCAGCAGCCCAGGTTGGGCTGAAGAAAAACTGTTTTTT,CASSPGWAEEKLFF
NA,TRBJ2-4,TRBV5-4,NA,TGTGCCAGCAGCTTGGCCGGGGGCTGGGACATTCAGTACTTC,CASSLAGGWDIQYF
NA,TRBJ2-7,TRBV5-1,TRBD2,TGCGCCAGCAGCTTTGGAAAGGGCGGGGGATTCTACGAGCAGTACTTC,CASSFGKGGGFYEQYF
NA,TRBJ2-2,TRBV7-2,NA,TGTGCCAGCAGCTTGGTATCCCCCGGGGAGCTGTTTTTT,CASSLVSPGELFF
once,TRBJ2-3,TRBV7-8,TRBD2,TGTGCCAGCAGTTCCAGCGGGAGGGCCCTCTTGGCAGATACGCAGTATTTT,CASSSSGRALLADTQYF
NA,TRBJ2-7,TRBV30,TRBD1,TGTGCCTGGAGGCCTCGGCAGGGGGCGCCCCACGAGCAGTACTTC,CAWRPRQGAPHEQYF
NA,TRBJ2-7,TRBV5-1,TRBD1,TGCGCCAGCAGCTCAGACAGGGACCCTGCCAACTTC,CASSSDRDPANF
NA,TRBJ2-5,TRBV28,TRBD1,TGTGCCAGCAGTATCGACTGGGACAGGCAAGAGACCCAGTACTTC,CASSIDWDRQETQYF
NA,TRBJ1-1,TRBV5-5,TRBD1,TGTGCCAGCAGCCAGGAACAGGGGGCCACTGAAGCTTTCTTT,CASSQEQGATEAFF
NA,TRBJ2-1,TRBV5-1,TRBD2,TGCGCCAGCAGCCAAGGGACTAGCGGGAGGGTAAGGGACAATGAGCAGTTCTTC,CASSQGTSGRVRDNEQFF
NA,TRBJ1-2,TRBV29-1,NA,TGCAGCGTTGAACGAGGACCCAACTATGGCTACACCTTC,CSVERGPNYGYTF
NA,TRBJ1-5,TRBV7-2,TRBD1,TGTGCCAGCAGCTTACACAGGGGAAATCAGCCCCAGCATTTT,CASSLHRGNQPQHF
NA,TRBJ1-4,TRBV27,NA,TGTGCCAGCAGTTTAGGCTCAGAGGCAACTAATGAAAAACTGTTTTTT,CASSLGSEATNEKLFF
NA,TRBJ1-1,TRBV28,NA,TGTGCCAGCAGCCGCCGTCAGAACACTGAAGCTTTCTTT,CASSRRQNTEAFF
NA,TRBJ2-7,TRBV6-5,TRBD1,TGTGCCAGCAGAGGGGACAGGGGTCGGTACGAGCAGTACTTC,CASRGDRGRYEQYF
NA,TRBJ1-2,TRBV30,NA,TGTGCCTGGATCTGGGGGGCGCGGGGCTACACCTTC,CAWIWGARGYTF
NA,TRBJ1-5,TRBV19,NA,TGTGCCAGTAGGCCTACGGCGCTCCTAGAGGCCACCTATCAGCCCCAGCATTTT,CASRPTALLEATYQPQHF
NA,TRBJ1-5,TRBV9,NA,TGTGCCAGCAGCGCGGACGGATTTTCTGGTCGGCCCCAGCATTTT,CASSADGFSGRPQHF
once,TRBJ1-1,TRBV19,NA,TGTGCCAGTAGTACTTTTGTATGGAGCACTGAAGCTTTCTTT,CASSTFVWSTEAFF
NA,TRBJ2-7,TRBV6-6,TRBD2,TGTGCCAGCAGCCACACTAGCGCCGACTACGAGCAGTACTTC,CASSHTSADYEQYF
NA,TRBJ2-7,TRBV23-1,TRBD2,TGCGCCAGCAGTCAATCGCCTAGCGGGACCTACGAGCAGTACTTC,CASSQSPSGTYEQYF
NA,TRBJ2-3,TRBV7-7,NA,TGTGCCAGCAGCTTAGGTCTAACGGGGGGCTCAGATACGCAGTATTTT,CASSLGLTGGSDTQYF
NA,TRBJ2-5,TRBV28,NA,TGTGCCAGCAAGGTTCAAGAGACCCAGTACTTC,CASKVQETQYF
NA,TRBJ1-3,TRBV7-8,NA,TGTGCCAGCAGCTTAGCGTTGGGGGGGGGAAACACCATATATTTT,CASSLALGGGNTIYF
once,TRBJ2-2,TRBV27,TRBD2,TGTGCCAGCAGGAGACTAGCGAAAAACACCGGGGAGCTGTTTTTT,CASRRLAKNTGELFF
NA,TRBJ2-6,TRBV11-3,NA,TGTGCCAGCAGCGTAAACCATGGGGCCAACGTCCTGACTTTC,CASSVNHGANVLTF
NA,TRBJ2-3,TRBV2,NA,TGTGCCAGCGCTGGGCAGGGTCCCACAGATACGCAGTATTTT,CASAGQGPTDTQYF
NA,TRBJ2-1,TRBV6-4,TRBD2,TGTGCCAGCAGTGACTCGAGTAGCGGGAGCAGGAATGAGCAGTTCTTC,CASSDSSSGSRNEQFF
once,TRBJ2-5,TRBV10-1,NA,TGCGCCAGCAGCGCCCTTCCTGAAGAGACCCAGTACTTC,CASSALPEETQYF
once,TRBJ2-1,TRBV14,NA,TGTGCCAGCAGCCAAGTGGCGGGAAACTACAATGAGCAGTTCTTC,CASSQVAGNYNEQFF
NA,TRBJ2-2,TRBV5-6,TRBD2,TGTGCCAGCAGCTTGAGGCCTAGCGGATACACCGGGGAGCTGTTTTTT,CASSLRPSGYTGELFF
NA,TRBJ2-7,TRBV18,NA,TGTGCCAGCTCACCCGGGACTGGAGAGTACGAGCAGTACTTC,CASSPGTGEYEQYF
NA,TRBJ1-3,TRBV4-3,NA,TGCGCCAGCAGCCAAGACCCCACGGGAGGCTCTGGAAACACCATATATTTT,CASSQDPTGGSGNTIYF
NA,TRBJ2-3,TRBV5-1,TRBD1,TGCGCCAGCAGCTTGGGGGACAGGGGACAGTATTTT,CASSLGDRGQYF
NA,TRBJ1-4,TRBV28,NA,TGTGCCAGCACCTCGCCAGGGTTGAATGAAAAACTGTTTTTT,CASTSPGLNEKLFF
NA,TRBJ2-7,TRBV28,TRBD2,TGTGCCAGCAGGAAGGGACTAGAGATCGGGGAGCAGTACTTC,CASRKGLEIGEQYF
NA,TRBJ2-7,TRBV9,NA,TGTGCCAGCAGCGTAGGACGGGGAATGGGATACGAGCAGTACTTC,CASSVGRGMGYEQYF
NA,TRBJ1-4,TRBV6-1,TRBD1,TGTGCCAGCAGTAGACAGGGGGATGAAAAACTGTTTTTT,CASSRQGDEKLFF
once,TRBJ2-7,TRBV11-3,TRBD1,TGTGCCAGCAGCTTACGAGGGGGCGCATCCTACGAGCAGTACTTC,CASSLRGGASYEQYF
NA,TRBJ1-2,TRBV18,NA,TGTGCCAGCTCACCCCCCTCCGGAAACTATGGCTACACCTTC,CASSPPSGNYGYTF
once,TRBJ1-2,TRBV10-3,NA,TGTGCCATCAGTGACAGGGACGGCTACACCTTC,CAISDRDGYTF
NA,TRBJ2-1,TRBV5-6,NA,TGTGCCAGCAGCTTGACCGGGAGCTCCTACAATGAGCAGTTCTTC,CASSLTGSSYNEQFF
NA,TRBJ2-7,TRBV29-1,NA,TGCAGCGCCCGCGGGACAGCATCCTACGAGCAGTACTTC,CSARGTASYEQYF